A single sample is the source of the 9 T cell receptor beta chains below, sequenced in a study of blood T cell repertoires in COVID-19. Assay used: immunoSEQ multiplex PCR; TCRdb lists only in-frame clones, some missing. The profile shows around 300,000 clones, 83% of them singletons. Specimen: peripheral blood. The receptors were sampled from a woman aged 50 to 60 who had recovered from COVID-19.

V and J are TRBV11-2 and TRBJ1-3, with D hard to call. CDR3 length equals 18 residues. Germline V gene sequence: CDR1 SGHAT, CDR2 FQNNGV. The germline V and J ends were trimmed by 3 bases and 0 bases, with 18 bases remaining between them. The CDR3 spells CASSFPLRGTDSGNTIYF. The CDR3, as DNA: TGTGCCAGCAGCTTTCCGTTACGGGGAACTGACTCTGGAAACACCATATATTTT.

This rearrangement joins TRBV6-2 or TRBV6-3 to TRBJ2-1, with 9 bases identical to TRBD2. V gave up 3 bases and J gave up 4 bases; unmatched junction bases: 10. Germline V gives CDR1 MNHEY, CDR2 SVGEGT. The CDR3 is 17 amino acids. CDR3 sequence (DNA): TGTGCCAGCAGTTATATGGCTAGCGGGACCCTATACAATGAGCAGTTCTTC. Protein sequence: CASSYMASGTLYNEQFF.

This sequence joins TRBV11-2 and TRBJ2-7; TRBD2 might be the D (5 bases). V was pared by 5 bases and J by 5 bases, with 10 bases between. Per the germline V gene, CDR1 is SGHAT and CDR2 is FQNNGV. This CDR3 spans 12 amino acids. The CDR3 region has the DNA TGTGCCAGCAGCCCCTACGGGGACGAGCAGTACTTC. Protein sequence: CASSPYGDEQYF.

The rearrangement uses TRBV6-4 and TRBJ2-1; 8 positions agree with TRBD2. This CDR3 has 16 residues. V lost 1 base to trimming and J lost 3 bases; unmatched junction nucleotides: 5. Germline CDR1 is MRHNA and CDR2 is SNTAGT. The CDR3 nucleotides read TGTGCCAGCAGTGACTTGGCGGGAGGTGGCTACAATGAGCAGTTCTTC. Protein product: CASSDLAGGGYNEQFF.

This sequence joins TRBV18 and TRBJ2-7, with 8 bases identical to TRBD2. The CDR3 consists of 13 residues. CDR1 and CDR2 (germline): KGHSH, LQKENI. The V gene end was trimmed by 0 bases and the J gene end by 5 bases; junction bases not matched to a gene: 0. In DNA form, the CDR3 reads TGTGCCAGCTCACCACCGGGACTAGACGAGCAGTACTTC. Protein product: CASSPPGLDEQYF.

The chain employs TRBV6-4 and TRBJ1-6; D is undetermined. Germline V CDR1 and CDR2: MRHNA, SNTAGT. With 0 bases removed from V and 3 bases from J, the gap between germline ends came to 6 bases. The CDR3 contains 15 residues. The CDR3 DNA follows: TGTGCCAGCAGTGACTCCGCAGACTATAATTCACCCCTCCACTTT. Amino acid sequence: CASSDSADYNSPLHF.

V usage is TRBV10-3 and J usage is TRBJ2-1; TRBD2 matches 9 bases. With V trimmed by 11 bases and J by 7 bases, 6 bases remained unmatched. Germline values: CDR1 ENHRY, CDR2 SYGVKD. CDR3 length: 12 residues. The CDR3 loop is CAGRGGLNEQFF. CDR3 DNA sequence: TGTGCCGGGCGGGGGGGGTTGAATGAGCAGTTCTTC.

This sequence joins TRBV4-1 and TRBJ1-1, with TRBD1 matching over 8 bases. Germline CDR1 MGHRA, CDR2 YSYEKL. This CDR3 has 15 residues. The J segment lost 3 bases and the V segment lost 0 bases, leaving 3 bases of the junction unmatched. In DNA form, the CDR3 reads TGCGCCAGCAGCCAAGACCAGGGGGCCTACACTGAAGCTTTCTTT. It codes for CASSQDQGAYTEAFF.

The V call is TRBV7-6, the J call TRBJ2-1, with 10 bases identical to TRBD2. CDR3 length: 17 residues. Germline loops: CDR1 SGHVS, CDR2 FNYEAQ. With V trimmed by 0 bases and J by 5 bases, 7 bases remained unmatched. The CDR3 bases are TGTGCCAGCAGCTTAGCGCCAGCGGGAGGGAAGCACAATGAGCAGTTCTTC. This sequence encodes CASSLAPAGGKHNEQFF.